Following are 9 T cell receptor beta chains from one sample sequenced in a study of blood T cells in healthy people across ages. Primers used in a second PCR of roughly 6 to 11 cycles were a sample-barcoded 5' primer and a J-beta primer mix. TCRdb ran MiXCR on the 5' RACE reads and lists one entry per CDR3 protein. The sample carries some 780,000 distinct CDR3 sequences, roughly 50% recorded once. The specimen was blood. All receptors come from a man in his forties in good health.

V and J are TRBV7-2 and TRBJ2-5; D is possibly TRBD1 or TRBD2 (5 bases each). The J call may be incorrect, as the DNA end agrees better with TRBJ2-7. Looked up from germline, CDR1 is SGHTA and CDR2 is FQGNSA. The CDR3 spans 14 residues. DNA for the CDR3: TGTGCCAGCAGCTTATCTTACGGGGCCCACGAGCAGTACTTC. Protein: CASSLSYGAHEQYF.

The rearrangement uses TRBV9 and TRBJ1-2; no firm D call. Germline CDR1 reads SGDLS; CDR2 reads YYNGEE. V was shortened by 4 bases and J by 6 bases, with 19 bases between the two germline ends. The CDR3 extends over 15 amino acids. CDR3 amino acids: CASSPFRVPTHGYTF. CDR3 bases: TGTGCCAGCAGCCCTTTTAGGGTCCCAACGCATGGCTACACCTTC.

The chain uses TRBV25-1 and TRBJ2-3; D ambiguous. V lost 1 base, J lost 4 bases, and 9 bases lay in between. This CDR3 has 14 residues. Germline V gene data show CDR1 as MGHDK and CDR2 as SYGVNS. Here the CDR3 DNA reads TGTGCCAGCAGTGAATTGAAGGTCGCAGATACGCAGTATTTT. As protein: CASSELKVADTQYF.

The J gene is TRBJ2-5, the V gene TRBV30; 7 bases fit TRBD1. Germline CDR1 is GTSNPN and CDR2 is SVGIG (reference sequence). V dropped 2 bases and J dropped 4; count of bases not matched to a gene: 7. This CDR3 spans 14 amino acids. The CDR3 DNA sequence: TGTGCCTGGAGTCTTAGACAGGGTGCAGAGACCCAGTACTTC. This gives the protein CAWSLRQGAETQYF. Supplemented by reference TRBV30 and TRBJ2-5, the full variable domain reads SQTIHQWPATLVQPVGSPLSLECTVEGTSNPNLYWYRQAAGRGLQLLFYSVGIGQISSEVPQNLSASRPQDRQFILSSKKLLLSDSGFYLCAWSLRQGAETQYFGPGTRLLVL.

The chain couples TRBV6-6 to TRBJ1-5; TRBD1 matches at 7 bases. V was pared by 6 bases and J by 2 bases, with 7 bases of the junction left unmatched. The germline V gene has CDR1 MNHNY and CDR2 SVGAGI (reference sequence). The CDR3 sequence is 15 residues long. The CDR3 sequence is CASSPGQVGNQPQHF. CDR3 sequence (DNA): TGTGCCAGCAGCCCTGGACAGGTTGGCAATCAGCCCCAGCATTTT.

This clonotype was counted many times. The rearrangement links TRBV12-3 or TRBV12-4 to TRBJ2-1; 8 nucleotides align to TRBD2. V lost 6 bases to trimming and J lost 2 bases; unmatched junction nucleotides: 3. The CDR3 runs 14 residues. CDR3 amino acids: CASSPGLAYNEQFF. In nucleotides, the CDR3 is TGTGCCAGCAGCCCGGGACTAGCCTACAATGAGCAGTTCTTC.

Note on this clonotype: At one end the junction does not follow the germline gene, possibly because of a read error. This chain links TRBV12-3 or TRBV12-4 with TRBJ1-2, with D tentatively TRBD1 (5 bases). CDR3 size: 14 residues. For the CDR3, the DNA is TGTGCCAGCAGTTTAGGGGGGTTCGGCTATGGCTGCACCTTC. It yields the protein CASSLGGFGYGCTF.

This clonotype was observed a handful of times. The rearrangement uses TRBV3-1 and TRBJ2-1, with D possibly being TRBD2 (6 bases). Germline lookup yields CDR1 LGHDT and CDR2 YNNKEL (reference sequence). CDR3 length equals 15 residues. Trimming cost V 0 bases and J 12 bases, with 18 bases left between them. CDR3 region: CASSQDHFGAGRQFF. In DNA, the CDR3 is TGTGCCAGCAGCCAAGATCATTTCGGGGCGGGGAGGCAGTTCTTC.

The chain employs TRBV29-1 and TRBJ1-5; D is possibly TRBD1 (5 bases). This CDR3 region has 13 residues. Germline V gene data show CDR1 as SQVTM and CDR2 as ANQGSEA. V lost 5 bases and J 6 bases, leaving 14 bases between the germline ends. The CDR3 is CSVQQDRRQPQHF. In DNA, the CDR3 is TGCAGCGTTCAACAGGATCGGCGTCAGCCCCAGCATTTT. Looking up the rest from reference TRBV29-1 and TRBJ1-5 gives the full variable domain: SAVISQKPSRDICQRGTSLTIQCQVDSQVTMMFWYRQQPGQSLTLIATANQGSEATYESGFVIDKFPISRPNLTFSTLTVSNMSPEDSSIYLCSVQQDRRQPQHFGDGTRLSIL.